The 2 T cell receptor beta chains given below trace back to one sample, sequenced in a study of blood T cells in healthy people across ages. The authors ran a second PCR of 7 to 11 cycles using a sample-barcoded 5' primer and a J-beta primer mix. Each CDR3 protein is one row after TCRdb ran MiXCR on the 5' RACE reads. The data hold 1.5 million to 1.9 million distinct CDR3 sequences, with 42% observed a single time. The sequencing input was blood. The receptors were gathered from a woman in her late teens or twenties in good health.

Turning to this clonotype: One base away lies a much larger clone, so this may be a sequencing read error. V gene TRBV20-1 combines with J gene TRBJ2-5; no clear D gene. Trimming took off 4 bases at V and 13 bases at J, with 22 bases between the two ends. The CDR3 has 13 residues. Per germline, CDR1 DFQATT and CDR2 SNEGSKA (reference sequence). The DNA for the CDR3 is TGCAGTGCTACACCTACAGCGATCTACGAGCTGTACTTC. It yields the protein CSATPTAIYELYF.

This CDR3 reads CASIRRGGLETQFF. The CDR3 region has the DNA TGTGCCAGCATCCGGAGGGGGGGCTTAGAGACCCAGTTCTTC. V and J are TRBV2 and TRBJ2-1; the D gene is possibly TRBD2 (7 bases). V lost 7 bases, J lost 13 bases, and 23 bases lay in between. Germline V gene lookup returns CDR1 SNHLY and CDR2 FYNNEI. This CDR3 region has 14 residues.